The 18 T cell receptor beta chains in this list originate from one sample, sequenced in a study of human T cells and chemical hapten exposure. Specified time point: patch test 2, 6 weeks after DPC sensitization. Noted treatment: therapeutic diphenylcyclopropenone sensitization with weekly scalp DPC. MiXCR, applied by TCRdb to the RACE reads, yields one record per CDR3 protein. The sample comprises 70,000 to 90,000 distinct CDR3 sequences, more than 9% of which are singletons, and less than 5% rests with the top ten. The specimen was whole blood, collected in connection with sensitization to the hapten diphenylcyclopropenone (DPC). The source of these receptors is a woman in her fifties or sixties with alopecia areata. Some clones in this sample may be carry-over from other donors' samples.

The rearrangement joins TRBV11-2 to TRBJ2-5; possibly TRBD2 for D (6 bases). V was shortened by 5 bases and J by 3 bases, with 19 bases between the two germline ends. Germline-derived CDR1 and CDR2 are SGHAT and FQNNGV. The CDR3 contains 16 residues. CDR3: CASSPAWGVGKETQYF. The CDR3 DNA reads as TGTGCCAGCAGCCCAGCGTGGGGGGTGGGCAAAGAGACCCAGTACTTC.

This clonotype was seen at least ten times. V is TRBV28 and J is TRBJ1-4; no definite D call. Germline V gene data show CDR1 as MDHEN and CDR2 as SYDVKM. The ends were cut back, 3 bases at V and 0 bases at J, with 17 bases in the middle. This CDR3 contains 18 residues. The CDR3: CASSFGISAGTTNEKLFF. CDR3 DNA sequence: TGTGCCAGCAGTTTTGGGATCTCCGCGGGGACAACTAATGAAAAACTGTTTTTT.

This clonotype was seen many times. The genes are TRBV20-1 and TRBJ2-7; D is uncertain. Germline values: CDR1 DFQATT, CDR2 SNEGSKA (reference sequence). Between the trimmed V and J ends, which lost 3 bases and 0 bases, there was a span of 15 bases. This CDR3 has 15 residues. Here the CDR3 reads CSARDRLMSSYEQYF. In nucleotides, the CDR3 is TGCAGTGCTAGGGATCGTCTCATGAGCTCCTACGAGCAGTACTTC.

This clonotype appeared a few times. The CDR3 DNA follows: TGCGCCAGCAGCCAAGTACAGGGGGCAAATCAGCCCCAGCATTTT. The encoded protein is CASSQVQGANQPQHF. This chain connects TRBV4-3 to TRBJ1-5, with 9 bases identical to TRBD1. Germline lookup yields CDR1 LGHNA and CDR2 YSLEER. CDR3 length: 15 residues. V was clipped by 1 base and J by 4 bases; unmatched bases: 2.

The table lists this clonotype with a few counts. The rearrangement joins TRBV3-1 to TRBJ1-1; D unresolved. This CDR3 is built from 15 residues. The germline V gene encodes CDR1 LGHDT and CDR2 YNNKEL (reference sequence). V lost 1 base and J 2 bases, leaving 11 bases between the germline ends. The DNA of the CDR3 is TGTGCCAGCAGCCAAGCCCGGACTGTTAACACTGAAGCTTTCTTT. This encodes CASSQARTVNTEAFF.

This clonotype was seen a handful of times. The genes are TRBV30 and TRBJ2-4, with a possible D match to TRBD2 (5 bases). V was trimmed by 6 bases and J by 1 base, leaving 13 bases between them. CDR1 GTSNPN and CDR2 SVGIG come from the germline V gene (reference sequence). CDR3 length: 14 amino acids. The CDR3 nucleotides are TGTGCCTGTGGAGGACGTCCGGCCAAAAACATTCAGTACTTC. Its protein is CACGGRPAKNIQYF.

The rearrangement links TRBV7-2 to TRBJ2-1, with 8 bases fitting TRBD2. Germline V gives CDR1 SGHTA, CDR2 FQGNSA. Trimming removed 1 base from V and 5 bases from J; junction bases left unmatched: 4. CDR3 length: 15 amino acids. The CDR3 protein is CASSLGTSRNNEQFF. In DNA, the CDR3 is TGTGCCAGCAGCTTAGGGACTAGCAGAAACAATGAGCAGTTCTTC.

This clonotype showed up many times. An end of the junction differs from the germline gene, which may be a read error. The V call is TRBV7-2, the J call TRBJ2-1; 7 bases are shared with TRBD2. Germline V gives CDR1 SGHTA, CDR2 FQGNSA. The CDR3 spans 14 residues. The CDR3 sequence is CASSPELSSGRPVF. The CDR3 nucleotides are TGTGCCAGCAGCCCAGAGCTTTCTAGCGGACGGCCCGTCTTC.

The CDR3 DNA is TGTGCCAGTAGTTTGGGACTAGCTTACAACGAGCAGTACTTC. Protein product: CASSLGLAYNEQYF. The chain uses TRBV19 and TRBJ2-7; TRBD2 matches 9 bases. V shed 5 bases and J 5 bases; nucleotides not matched to a gene: 7. Per the germline V gene, CDR1 is LNHDA and CDR2 is SQIVND (reference sequence). This CDR3 spans 14 amino acids.

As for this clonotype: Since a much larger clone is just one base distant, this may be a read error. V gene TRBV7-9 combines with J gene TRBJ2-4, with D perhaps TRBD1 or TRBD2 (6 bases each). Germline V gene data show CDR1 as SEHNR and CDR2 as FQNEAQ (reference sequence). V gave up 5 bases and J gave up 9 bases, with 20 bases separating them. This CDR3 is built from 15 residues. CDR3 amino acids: CASSGGGSSHVIQYF. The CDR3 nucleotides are TGTGCCAGCAGCGGAGGGGGGAGTAGCCATGTCATTCAGTACTTC.

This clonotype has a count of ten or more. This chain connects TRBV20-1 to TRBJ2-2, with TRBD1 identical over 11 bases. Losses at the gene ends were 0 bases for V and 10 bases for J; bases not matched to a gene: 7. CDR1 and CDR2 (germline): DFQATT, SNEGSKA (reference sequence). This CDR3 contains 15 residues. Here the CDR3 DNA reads TGCAGTGCTAGAGATGGTAGGACAGGGGGCGCGGAGCTGTTTTTT. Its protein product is CSARDGRTGGAELFF.

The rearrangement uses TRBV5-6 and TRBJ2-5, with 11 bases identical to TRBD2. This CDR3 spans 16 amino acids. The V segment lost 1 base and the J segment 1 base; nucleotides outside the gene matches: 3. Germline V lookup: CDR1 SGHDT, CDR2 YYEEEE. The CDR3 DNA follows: TGTGCCAGCAGCTTGTTTAGCGGGAGGGCCCAAGAGACCCAGTACTTC. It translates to CASSLFSGRAQETQYF.

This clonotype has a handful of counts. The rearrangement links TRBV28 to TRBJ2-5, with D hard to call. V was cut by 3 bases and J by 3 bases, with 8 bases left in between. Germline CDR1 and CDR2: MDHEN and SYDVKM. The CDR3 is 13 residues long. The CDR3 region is CASSFREEETQYF. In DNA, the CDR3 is TGTGCCAGCAGTTTCCGTGAAGAAGAGACCCAGTACTTC. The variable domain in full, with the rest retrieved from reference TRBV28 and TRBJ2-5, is DVKVTQSSRYLVKRTGEKVFLECVQDMDHENMFWYRQDPGLGLRLIYFSYDVKMKEKGDIPEGYSVSREKKERFSLILESASTNQTSMYLCASSFREEETQYFGPGTRLLVL.

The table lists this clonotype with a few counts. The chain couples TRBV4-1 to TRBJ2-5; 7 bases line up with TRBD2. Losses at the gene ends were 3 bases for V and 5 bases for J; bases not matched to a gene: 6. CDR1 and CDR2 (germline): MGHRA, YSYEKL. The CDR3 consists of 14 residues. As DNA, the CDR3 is TGCGCCAGCAGCCAGGAACTAGCGAGTGAGACCCAGTACTTC. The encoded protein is CASSQELASETQYF.

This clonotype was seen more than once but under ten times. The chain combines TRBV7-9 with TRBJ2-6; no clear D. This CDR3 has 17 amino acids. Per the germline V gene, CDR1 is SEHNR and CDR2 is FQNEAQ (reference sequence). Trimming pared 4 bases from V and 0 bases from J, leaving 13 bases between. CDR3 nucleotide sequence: TGTGCCAGCAGCTCCCCCGCCCGGTACTCTGGGGCCAACGTCCTGACTTTC. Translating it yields CASSSPARYSGANVLTF. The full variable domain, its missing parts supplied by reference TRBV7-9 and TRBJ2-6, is DTGVSQNPRHKITKRGQNVTFRCDPISEHNRLYWYRQTLGQGPEFLTYFQNEAQLEKSRLLSDRFSAERPKGSFSTLEIQRTEQGDSAMYLCASSSPARYSGANVLTFGAGSRLTVL.

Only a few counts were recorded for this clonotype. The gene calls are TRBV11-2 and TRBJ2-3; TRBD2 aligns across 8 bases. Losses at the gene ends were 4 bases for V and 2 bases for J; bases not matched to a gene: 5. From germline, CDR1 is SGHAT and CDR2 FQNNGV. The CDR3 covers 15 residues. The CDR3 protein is CASSSLSGVTDTQYF. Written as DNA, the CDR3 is TGTGCCAGCAGCTCTCTTAGCGGGGTCACAGATACGCAGTATTTT.

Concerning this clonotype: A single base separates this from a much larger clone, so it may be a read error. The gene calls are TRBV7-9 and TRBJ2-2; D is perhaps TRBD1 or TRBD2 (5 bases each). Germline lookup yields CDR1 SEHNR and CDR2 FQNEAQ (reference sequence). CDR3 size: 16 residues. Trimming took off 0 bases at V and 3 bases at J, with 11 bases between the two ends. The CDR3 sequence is CASSLAWDEDTGELFF. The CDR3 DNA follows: TGTGCCAGCAGCTTAGCATGGGACGAGGACACCGGGGAGCTGTTTTTT.

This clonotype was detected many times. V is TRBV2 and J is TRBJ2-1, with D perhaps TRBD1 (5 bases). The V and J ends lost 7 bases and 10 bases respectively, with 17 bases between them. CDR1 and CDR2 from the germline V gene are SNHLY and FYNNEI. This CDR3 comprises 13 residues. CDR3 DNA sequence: TGTGCCAGCAAGGGGATGGACCTCTCGGAGCAGTTCTTC. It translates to CASKGMDLSEQFF. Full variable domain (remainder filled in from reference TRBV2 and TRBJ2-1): EPEVTQTPSHQVTQMGQEVILRCVPISNHLYFYWYRQILGQKVEFLVSFYNNEISEKSEIFDDQFSVERPDGSNFTLKIRSTKLEDSAMYFCASKGMDLSEQFFGPGTRLTVL.